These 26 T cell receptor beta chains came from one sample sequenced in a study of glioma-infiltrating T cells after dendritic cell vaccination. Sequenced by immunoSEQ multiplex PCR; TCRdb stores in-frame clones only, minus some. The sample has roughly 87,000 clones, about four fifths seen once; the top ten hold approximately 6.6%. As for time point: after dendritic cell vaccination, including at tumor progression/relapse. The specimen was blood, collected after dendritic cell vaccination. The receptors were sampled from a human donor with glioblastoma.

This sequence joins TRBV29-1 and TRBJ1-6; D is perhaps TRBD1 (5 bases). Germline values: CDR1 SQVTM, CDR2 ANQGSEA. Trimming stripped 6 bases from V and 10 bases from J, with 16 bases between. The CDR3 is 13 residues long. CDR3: CSVQGPGDSPLHF. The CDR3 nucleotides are TGCAGCGTCCAGGGCCCGGGGGACTCACCCCTCCACTTT.

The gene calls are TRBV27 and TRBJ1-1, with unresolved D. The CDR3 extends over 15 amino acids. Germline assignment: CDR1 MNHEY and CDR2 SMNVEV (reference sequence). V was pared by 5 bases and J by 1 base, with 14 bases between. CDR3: CASSPHKFGNTEAFF. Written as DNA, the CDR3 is TGTGCCAGCAGTCCCCATAAGTTCGGGAACACTGAAGCTTTCTTT.

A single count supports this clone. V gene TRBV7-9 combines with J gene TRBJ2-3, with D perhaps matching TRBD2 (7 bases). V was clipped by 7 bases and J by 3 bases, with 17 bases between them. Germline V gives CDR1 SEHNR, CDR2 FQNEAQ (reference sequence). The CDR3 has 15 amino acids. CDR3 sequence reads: CASTGRGGATDTQYF. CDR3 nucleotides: TGTGCCAGCACCGGTAGGGGGGGGGCTACAGATACGCAGTATTTT.

CDR3 protein: CASTKEKAFF. CDR3 sequence (DNA): TGTGCCAGCACAAAAGAGAAAGCTTTCTTT. This sequence joins TRBV28 and TRBJ1-1; D remains unclear. Deletions cut 7 bases from V and 9 bases from J, with 9 bases between. The CDR3 has 10 amino acids. Germline V gene data show CDR1 as MDHEN and CDR2 as SYDVKM.

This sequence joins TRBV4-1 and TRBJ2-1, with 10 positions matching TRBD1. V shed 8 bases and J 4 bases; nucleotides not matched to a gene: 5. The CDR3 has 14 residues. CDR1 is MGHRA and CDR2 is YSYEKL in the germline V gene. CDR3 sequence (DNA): TGCGCCAGCGGGGGACAGGGGCTTTACAATGAGCAGTTCTTC. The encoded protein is CASGGQGLYNEQFF.

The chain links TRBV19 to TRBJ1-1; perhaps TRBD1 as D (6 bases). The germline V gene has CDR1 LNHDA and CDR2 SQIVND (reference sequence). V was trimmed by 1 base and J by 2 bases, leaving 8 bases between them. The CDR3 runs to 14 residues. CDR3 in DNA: TGTGCCAGTAGTATAGCAGGGGAAAACACTGAAGCTTTCTTT. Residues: CASSIAGENTEAFF.

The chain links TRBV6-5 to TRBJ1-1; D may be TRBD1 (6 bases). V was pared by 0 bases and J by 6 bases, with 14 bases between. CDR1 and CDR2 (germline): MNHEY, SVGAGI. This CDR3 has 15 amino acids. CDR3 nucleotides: TGTGCCAGCAGTTACTCCCAGGGGTCCCGAGCTGAAGCTTTCTTT. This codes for CASSYSQGSRAEAFF.

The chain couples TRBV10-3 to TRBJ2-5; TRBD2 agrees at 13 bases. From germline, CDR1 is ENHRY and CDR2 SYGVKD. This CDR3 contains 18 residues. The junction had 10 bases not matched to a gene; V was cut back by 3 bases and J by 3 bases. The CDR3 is CAISDPGLAGEFKETQYF. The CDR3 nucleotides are TGTGCCATCAGTGACCCCGGACTAGCGGGGGAGTTTAAAGAGACCCAGTACTTC.

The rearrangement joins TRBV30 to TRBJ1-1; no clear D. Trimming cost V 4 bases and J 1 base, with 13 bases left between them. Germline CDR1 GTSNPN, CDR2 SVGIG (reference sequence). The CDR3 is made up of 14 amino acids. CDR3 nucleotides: TGTGCCTGGAAATCTGGGAGGCAGAACACTGAAGCTTTCTTT. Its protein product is CAWKSGRQNTEAFF.

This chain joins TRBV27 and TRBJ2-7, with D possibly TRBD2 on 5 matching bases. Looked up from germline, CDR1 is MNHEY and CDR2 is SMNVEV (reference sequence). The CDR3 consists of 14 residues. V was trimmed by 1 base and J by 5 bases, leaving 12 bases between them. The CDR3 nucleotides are TGTGCCAGCAGTTTATGGGCTAGCCCCCACGAGCAGTACTTC. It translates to CASSLWASPHEQYF.

CDR3 nucleotides: TGTGCCAGCAGCGTAGGAGGCGCATACGATGGCTACACCTTC. It translates to CASSVGGAYDGYTF. The rearrangement joins TRBV9 to TRBJ1-2, with D unresolved. Trimming shortened V by 0 bases and J by 6 bases, and 12 bases separated the two germline ends. From germline, CDR1 is SGDLS and CDR2 YYNGEE. This CDR3 comprises 14 residues.

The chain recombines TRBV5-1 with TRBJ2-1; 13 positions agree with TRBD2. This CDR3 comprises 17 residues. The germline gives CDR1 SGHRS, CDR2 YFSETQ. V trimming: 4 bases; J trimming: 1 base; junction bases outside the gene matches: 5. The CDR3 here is CASSQGTSGASYNEQFF. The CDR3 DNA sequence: TGCGCCAGCAGCCAAGGGACTAGCGGGGCTTCCTACAATGAGCAGTTCTTC.

The CDR3 here is CAISDPDRGLVQPQHF. DNA of the CDR3: TGTGCCATCAGTGACCCGGACAGGGGGCTAGTACAGCCCCAGCATTTT. The chain has TRBV10-3 and TRBJ1-5; 11 nucleotides agree with TRBD1. After removal of 3 bases from V and 7 bases from J, the junction contained 8 bases not matched to a gene. Germline CDR1 reads ENHRY; CDR2 reads SYGVKD. The CDR3 extends over 16 amino acids.

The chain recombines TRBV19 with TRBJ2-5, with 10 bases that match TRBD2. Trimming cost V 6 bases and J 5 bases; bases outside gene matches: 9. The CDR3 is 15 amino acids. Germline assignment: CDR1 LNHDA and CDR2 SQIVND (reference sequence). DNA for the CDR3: TGTGCCAGTAGCGTCGGGGGACTAGCGTGGGAGACCCAGTACTTC. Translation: CASSVGGLAWETQYF.

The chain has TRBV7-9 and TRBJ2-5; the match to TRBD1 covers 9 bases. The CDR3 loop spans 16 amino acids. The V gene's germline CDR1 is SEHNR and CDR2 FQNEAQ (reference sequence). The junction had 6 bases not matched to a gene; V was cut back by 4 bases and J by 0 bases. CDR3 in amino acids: CASSSQQGAYQETQYF. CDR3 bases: TGTGCCAGCAGCTCGCAACAGGGGGCGTACCAAGAGACCCAGTACTTC.

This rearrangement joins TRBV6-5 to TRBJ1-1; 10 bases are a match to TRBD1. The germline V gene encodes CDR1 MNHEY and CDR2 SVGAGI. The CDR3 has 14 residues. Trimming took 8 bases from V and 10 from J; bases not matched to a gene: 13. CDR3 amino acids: CASGPKDRGLGAFF. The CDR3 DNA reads TGTGCCAGCGGCCCGAAAGACAGGGGGCTAGGAGCTTTCTTT.

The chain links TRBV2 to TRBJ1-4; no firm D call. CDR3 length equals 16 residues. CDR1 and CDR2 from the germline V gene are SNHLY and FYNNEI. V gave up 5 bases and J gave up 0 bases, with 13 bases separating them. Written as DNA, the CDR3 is TGTGCCAGCAGTAAGACATCTGCTCCAACTAATGAAAAACTGTTTTTT. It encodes CASSKTSAPTNEKLFF.

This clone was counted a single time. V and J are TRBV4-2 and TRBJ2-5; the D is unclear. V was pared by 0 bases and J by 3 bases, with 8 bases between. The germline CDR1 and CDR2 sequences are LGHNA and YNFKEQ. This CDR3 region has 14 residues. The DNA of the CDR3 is TGTGCCAGCAGCCAAGATCAGCTAGAAGAGACCCAGTACTTC. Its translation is CASSQDQLEETQYF.

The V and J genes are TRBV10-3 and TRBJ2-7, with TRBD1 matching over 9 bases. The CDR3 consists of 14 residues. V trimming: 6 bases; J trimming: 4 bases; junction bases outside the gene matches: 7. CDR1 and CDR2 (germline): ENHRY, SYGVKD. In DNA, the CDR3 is TGTGCCATCAGCGGACAGGGGATCGAGTACGAGCAGTACTTC. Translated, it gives CAISGQGIEYEQYF.

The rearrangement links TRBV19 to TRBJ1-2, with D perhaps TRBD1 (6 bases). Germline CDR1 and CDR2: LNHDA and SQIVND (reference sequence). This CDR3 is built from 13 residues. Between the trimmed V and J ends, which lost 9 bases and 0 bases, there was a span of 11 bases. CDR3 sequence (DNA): TGTGCCAGCACGGGACATCCTAACTATGGCTACACCTTC. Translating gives CASTGHPNYGYTF.

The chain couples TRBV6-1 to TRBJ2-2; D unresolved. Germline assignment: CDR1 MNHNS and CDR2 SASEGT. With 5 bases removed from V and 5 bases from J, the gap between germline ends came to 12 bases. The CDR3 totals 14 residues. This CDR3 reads CASSTSDLTGELFF. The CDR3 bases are TGTGCCAGCAGTACCTCTGACTTGACCGGGGAGCTGTTTTTT.

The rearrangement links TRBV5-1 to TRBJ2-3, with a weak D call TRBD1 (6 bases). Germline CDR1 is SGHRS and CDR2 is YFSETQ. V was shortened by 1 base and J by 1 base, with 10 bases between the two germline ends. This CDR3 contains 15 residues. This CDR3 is CASSLLGQRTDTQYF. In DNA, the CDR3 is TGCGCCAGCAGCTTGCTCGGACAGCGCACAGATACGCAGTATTTT. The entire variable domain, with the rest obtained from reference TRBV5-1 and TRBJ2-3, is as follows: KAGVTQTPRYLIKTRGQQVTLSCSPISGHRSVSWYQQTPGQGLQFLFEYFSETQRNKGNFPGRFSGRQFSNSRSEMNVSTLELGDSALYLCASSLLGQRTDTQYFGPGTRLTVL.

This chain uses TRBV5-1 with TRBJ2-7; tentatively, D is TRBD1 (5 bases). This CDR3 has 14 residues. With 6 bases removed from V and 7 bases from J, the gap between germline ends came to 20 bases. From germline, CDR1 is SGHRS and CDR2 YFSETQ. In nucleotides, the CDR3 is TGCGCCAGCACCCCGAGATCACTCAAGGGGGAGCAGTACTTC. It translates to CASTPRSLKGEQYF.

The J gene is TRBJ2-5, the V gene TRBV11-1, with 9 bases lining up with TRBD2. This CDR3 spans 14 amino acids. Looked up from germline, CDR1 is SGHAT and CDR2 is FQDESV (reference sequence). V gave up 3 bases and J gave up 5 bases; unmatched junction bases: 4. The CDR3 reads CASSFSGGGETQYF. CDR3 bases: TGTGCCAGCAGCTTTAGCGGGGGCGGTGAGACCCAGTACTTC.

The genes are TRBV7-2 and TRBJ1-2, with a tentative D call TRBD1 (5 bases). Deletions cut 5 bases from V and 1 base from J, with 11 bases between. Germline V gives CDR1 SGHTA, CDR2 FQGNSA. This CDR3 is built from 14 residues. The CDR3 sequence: CASSLTTVNYGYTF. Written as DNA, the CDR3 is TGTGCCAGCAGCCTAACGACAGTTAACTATGGCTACACCTTC.

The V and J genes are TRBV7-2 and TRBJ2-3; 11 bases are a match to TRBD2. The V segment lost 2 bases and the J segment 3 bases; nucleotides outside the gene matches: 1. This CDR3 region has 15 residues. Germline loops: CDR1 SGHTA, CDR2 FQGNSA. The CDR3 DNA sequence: TGTGCCAGCAGCTTAACTAGCGGGGGAACAGATACGCAGTATTTT. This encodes CASSLTSGGTDTQYF.